Reported below is one T cell receptor (beta chain). This clone was counted a few times. What this receptor recognizes is not known. No much larger clonotype is one base removed from it; base qualities were not supplied. DNA from CEF-cultured naive and memory CD4+ T cells underwent immunoSEQ TCR-beta sequencing at survey level. Turning to the authors' computational methods: During preprocessing, nonproductive sequences were removed, along with CDR3s that did not begin with C, did not end with F or W, or were shorter than 7 amino acids. Antigen-specific clonotypes were called with the MANAFEST web app on the basis of expansion relative to the reference and to other culture wells. A clone was considered positive if significant expansion relative to the reference culture was observed in 2 of 3 replicate wells at an FDR below 0.05. A further requirement for positive clones was significant expansion compared with all other tandem wells, along with an odds ratio above 5. Cultured and uncultured naive and memory CD4+ repertoires were searched for previously identified spike- and CEF-reactive CDR3s. CDR3 homology was quantified as pairwise Levenshtein distance, calculated with the stringdist R package after three terminal residues were trimmed from each end. Entries here come from immuneACCESS through TCRdb and include only in-frame sequences with V and J called. Some clones fail to appear in such tables; in the studies checked, an unresolved V gene covers under half of the shortfall, and the cause of the remainder is unknown. The V and J calls and the clone size are those of that table, but D and trimming were determined from the DNA. The sample has tens of thousands of clones on record, around 76% of them singletons. In total, the top ten clones hold nearly 3.5% of the sample.

Naive and memory CD4+ T cells were separated from cryopreserved PBMCs by first enriching for CD4 and then performing EasySep naive CD4+ T cell enrichment. For about eleven days, sorted naive or memory CD4+ T cells (more than 85,000) were cultured at a 1:1 ratio with T cell-depleted PBMCs and CEF peptides. In general, triplicate replicate wells were used for every peptide culture condition. Ficoll-Paque PLUS gradient centrifugation was used to isolate PBMCs from either whole blood or leukapheresis product. PBMCs were either used fresh in the expansion assay or cryopreserved at -140 degrees C. The QIAamp Micro DNA Kit was used to extract genomic DNA from the CD4+ T cells. The data were obtained in a study of CD4 T cells in relation to SARS-CoV-2 and coronaviruses (dated by TCRdb to 2020 to 2023). Background for the entire study: The ViraFEST assay cultured PBMCs with antigen for around nine days, then sequenced TCR beta CDR3s to find antigen-specific clonal expansions. The full convalescent cohort of roughly eleven patients had a median age of roughly 38 years, ranging from roughly 21 to 80 years. Among the roughly twelve convalescent patients, 8 males and 4 females were included, and two of the subjects were Hispanic. Patient-derived lymphoblastoid cell lines were used to map the HLA restriction of shared crossreactive spike epitopes. Memory CD4+ T cell crossreactivity between SARS-CoV-2 and common cold coronavirus spike proteins was assessed at the TCR clonotype level in the study. The Adaptive Biotechnologies TCR-sequencing kit was used for samples from three pre-COVID donors and for the naive versus memory experiments, whereas the other data were Illumina-based. For other donors in the study, expansion assays were sequenced with a different, Illumina-based TCR-beta assay. What the authors observed across the whole study: No donor contributed both pre-pandemic and post-infection samples, which limited tracing the source of pre-existing responses. In about 60% of donors, memory CD4+ clonotypes turned up that crossrecognized SARS-CoV-2 and at least one common cold coronavirus spike. Crossreactivity analysis was centred on spike protein, so crossreactivity against other viral proteins was not assessed. Compared with monoreactive clones, crossreactive clones had significantly weaker SARS-CoV-2-driven expansion, a result consistent with antigenic imprinting. Small numbers of patients and of tested TCRs were a limitation of the study. Sequencing naive versus memory cells indicated that the assay picks up memory recall responses, not primary responses primed during culture.

CDR1 and CDR2, looked up from the germline V gene, are SGHAT and FQNNGV. The CDR3, cysteine through phenylalanine, is 13 amino acids long. Only the CDR3 portion is preserved as DNA: 39 bases, with reading frame beginning at the first base. V lost 4 bases and J lost 1 base; the stretch between them is 7 bases long. Sequences were obtained from memory CD4+ T cells from PBMCs, cultured in vitro. The cell subset or site label, as the study defines it: memory (non-naive) CD4+ T cells. The sequence links TRBV11-2 to TRBJ1-1, and the D gene may be TRBD1, 5 bases matching. The receptor was derived from an adult with COVID-19. Read as DNA, the sequence is TGTGCCAGCAGCTCCCAGGGGAACACTGAAGCTTTCTTT. This translates into CASSSQGNTEAFF.